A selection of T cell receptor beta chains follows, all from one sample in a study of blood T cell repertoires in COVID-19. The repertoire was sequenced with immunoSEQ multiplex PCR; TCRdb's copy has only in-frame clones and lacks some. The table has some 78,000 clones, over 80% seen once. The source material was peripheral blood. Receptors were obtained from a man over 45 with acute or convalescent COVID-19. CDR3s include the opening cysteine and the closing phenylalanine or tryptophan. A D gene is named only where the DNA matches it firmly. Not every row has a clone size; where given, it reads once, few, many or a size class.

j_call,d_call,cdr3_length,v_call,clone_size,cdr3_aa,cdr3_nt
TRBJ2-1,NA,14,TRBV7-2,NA,CASAPRRGYNEQFF,TGTGCCAGCGCCCCACGACGAGGCTACAATGAGCAGTTCTTC
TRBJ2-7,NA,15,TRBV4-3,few,CASSQEMSSSYEQYF,TGCGCCAGCAGCCAAGAAATGTCGAGCTCCTACGAGCAGTACTTC
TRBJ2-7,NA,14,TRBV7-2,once,CASSPGTVNYEQYF,TGTGCCAGCAGCCCTGGGACTGTAAACTACGAGCAGTACTTC
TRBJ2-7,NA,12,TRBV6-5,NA,CASSDSSYEQYF,TGTGCCAGCTCGGACAGCTCCTACGAGCAGTACTTC
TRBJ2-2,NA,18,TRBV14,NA,CASSQNVRGSWDTGELFF,TGTGCCAGCAGCCAAAATGTTCGGGGGTCGTGGGACACCGGGGAGCTGTTTTTT
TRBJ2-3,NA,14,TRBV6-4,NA,CASSVEGSTDTQYF,TGTGCCAGCAGTGTAGAGGGAAGCACAGATACGCAGTATTTT
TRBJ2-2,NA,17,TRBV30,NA,CAWSVSLVPLNTGELFF,TGTGCCTGGAGTGTAAGCCTAGTTCCCCTGAACACCGGGGAGCTGTTTTTT
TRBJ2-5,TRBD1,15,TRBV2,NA,CASSQGQGARETQYF,TGTGCCAGCAGCCAGGGACAGGGGGCCCGGGAGACCCAGTACTTC
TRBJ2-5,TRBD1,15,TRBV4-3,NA,CASSRRDRDQETQYF,TGCGCCAGCAGCCGCCGGGACAGAGACCAAGAGACCCAGTACTTC
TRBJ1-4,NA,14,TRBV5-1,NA,CASSLTATNEKLFF,TGCGCCAGCAGCTTGACTGCAACTAATGAAAAACTGTTTTTT
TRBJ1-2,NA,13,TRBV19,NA,CASTVGGFDGYTF,TGTGCCAGCACGGTGGGAGGGTTCGACGGCTACACCTTC
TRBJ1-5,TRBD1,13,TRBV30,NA,CAWSPTGGAPQHF,TGTGCCTGGAGTCCGACAGGGGGAGCACCCCAGCATTTT
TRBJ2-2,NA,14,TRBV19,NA,CASMQEGNTGELFF,TGTGCCAGTATGCAGGAGGGGAACACCGGGGAGCTGTTTTTT
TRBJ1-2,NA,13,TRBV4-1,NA,CASSQDPGYGYTF,TGCGCCAGCAGCCAAGATCCGGGGTATGGCTACACCTTC
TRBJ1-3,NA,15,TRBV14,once,CASSQVRGSGNTIYF,TGTGCCAGCAGCCAAGTTCGGGGCTCTGGAAACACCATATATTTT
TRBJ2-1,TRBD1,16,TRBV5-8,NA,CASSSQTGVLFNEQFF,TGTGCCAGCAGCTCACAGACAGGGGTATTGTTCAATGAGCAGTTCTTC
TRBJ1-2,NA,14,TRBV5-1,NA,CASRGAGWNYGYTF,TGCGCCAGCAGGGGGGCAGGGTGGAACTATGGCTACACCTTC
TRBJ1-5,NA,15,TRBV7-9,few,CASSLGGEVNQPQHF,TGTGCCAGCAGCTTAGGGGGGGAGGTCAATCAGCCCCAGCATTTT
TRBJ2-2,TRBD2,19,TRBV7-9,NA,CASSSSSGRAFSVTGELFF,TGTGCCAGCAGCTCCTCTAGCGGGAGGGCCTTTTCCGTTACCGGGGAGCTGTTTTTT
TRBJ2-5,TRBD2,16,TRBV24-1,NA,CATSDQTSGRAETQYF,TGTGCCACCAGTGACCAGACTAGCGGGAGGGCCGAGACCCAGTACTTC
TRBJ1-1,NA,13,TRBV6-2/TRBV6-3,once,CASSYSGIPEAFF,TGTGCCAGCAGTTACTCCGGTATTCCTGAAGCTTTCTTT
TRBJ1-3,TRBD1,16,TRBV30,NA,CAWRGTGGSGGNTIYF,TGTGCCTGGAGAGGGACAGGGGGTAGTGGTGGAAACACCATATATTTT
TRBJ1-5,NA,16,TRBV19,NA,CASSIKGMGFNQPQHF,TGTGCCAGTAGTATAAAGGGGATGGGATTCAATCAGCCCCAGCATTTT
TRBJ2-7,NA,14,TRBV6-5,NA,CASSPLGQGYEQYF,TGTGCCAGCAGTCCCCTTGGGCAGGGCTACGAGCAGTACTTC
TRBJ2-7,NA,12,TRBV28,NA,CASSRTAYEQYF,TGTGCCAGCAGCAGGACAGCCTACGAGCAGTACTTC
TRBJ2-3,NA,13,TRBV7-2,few,CASSLASSPTQYF,TGTGCCAGCAGCTTAGCTAGTAGCCCTACGCAGTATTTT
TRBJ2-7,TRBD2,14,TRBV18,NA,CASSPLAGDYEQYF,TGTGCCAGCTCACCACTAGCGGGAGATTACGAGCAGTACTTC
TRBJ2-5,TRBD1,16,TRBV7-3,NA,CASSPGQALASETQYF,TGTGCCAGCAGCCCGGGACAGGCTTTAGCATCGGAGACCCAGTACTTC
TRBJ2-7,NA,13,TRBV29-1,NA,CSVLEGTSYEQYF,TGCAGCGTTTTAGAGGGTACCTCCTACGAGCAGTACTTC
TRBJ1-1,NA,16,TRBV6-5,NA,CASSYLRTKAGTEAFF,TGTGCCAGCAGTTACCTCCGGACAAAAGCCGGCACTGAAGCTTTCTTT
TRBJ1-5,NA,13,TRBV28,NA,CASSPGSHQPQHF,TGTGCCAGCAGCCCAGGGTCTCATCAGCCCCAGCATTTT
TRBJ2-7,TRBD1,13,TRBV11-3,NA,CASSARQGGEQYF,TGTGCCAGCAGCGCCCGACAGGGGGGCGAGCAGTACTTC
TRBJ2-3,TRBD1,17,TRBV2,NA,CASSEALRNRGPDTQYF,TGTGCCAGCAGTGAAGCGCTTAGGAACAGGGGGCCAGATACGCAGTATTTT
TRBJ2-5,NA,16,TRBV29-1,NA,CSVEDAGWRVAETQYF,TGCAGCGTTGAAGATGCCGGGTGGAGGGTGGCAGAGACCCAGTACTTC
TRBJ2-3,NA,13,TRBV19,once,CASSMTGTDTQYF,TGTGCCAGTAGTATGACTGGCACAGATACGCAGTATTTT